One and the same sample provided the 4 T cell receptor beta chains below, sequenced in a study of control samples from healthy donors and cancer patients. This table comes from immunoSEQ multiplex PCR, and its TCRdb copy is limited to in-frame clones, with some not included. The sample yields 130,000 or so clones, roughly 90% seen once. Material for sequencing was blood. The receptors derive from a woman aged 45-59 years in good health.

The chain couples TRBV20-1 to TRBJ2-1; the D gene is possibly TRBD2 (5 bases). Germline V gene sequence: CDR1 DFQATT, CDR2 SNEGSKA (reference sequence). This CDR3 is 12 amino acids long. V was pared by 3 bases and J by 6 bases, with 9 bases between. The DNA of the CDR3 is TGCAGTGCTAGTTACGGGGTCAATGAGCAGTTCTTC. Translation: CSASYGVNEQFF.

The V gene is TRBV27, the J gene TRBJ2-1; the match to TRBD1 covers 12 bases. The CDR3 contains 19 residues. Trimming at V came to 2 bases and at J to 2 bases, leaving 10 bases not matched to a gene. CDR1 is MNHEY, CDR2 SMNVEV, per germline (reference sequence). DNA for the CDR3: TGTGCCAGCAGTTTAAGGGGGGACAGGGGGCGCCTCGCCTACAATGAGCAGTTCTTC. Its translation is CASSLRGDRGRLAYNEQFF.

The chain uses TRBV18 and TRBJ1-1; 9 bases are shared with TRBD1. J gave up 3 bases and V 3 bases, and 8 bases lay outside the gene matches. Germline V lookup: CDR1 KGHSH, CDR2 LQKENI. There are 16 residues in the CDR3. The DNA of the CDR3 is TGTGCCAGCTCACCTCGGATGGGACAGGGTGACACTGAAGCTTTCTTT. This codes for CASSPRMGQGDTEAFF.

The J gene is TRBJ2-2, the V gene TRBV5-1, with TRBD1 matching over 12 bases. J was trimmed by 1 base and V by 4 bases; bases with no gene match: 20. Per germline, CDR1 SGHRS and CDR2 YFSETQ. There are 22 residues in the CDR3. The CDR3 region has the DNA TGCGCCAGCAGCCCAACAGACCCTGTCCGGGACAGGGGGCGCGGGAACACCGGGGAGCTGTTTTTT. It is translated as CASSPTDPVRDRGRGNTGELFF.